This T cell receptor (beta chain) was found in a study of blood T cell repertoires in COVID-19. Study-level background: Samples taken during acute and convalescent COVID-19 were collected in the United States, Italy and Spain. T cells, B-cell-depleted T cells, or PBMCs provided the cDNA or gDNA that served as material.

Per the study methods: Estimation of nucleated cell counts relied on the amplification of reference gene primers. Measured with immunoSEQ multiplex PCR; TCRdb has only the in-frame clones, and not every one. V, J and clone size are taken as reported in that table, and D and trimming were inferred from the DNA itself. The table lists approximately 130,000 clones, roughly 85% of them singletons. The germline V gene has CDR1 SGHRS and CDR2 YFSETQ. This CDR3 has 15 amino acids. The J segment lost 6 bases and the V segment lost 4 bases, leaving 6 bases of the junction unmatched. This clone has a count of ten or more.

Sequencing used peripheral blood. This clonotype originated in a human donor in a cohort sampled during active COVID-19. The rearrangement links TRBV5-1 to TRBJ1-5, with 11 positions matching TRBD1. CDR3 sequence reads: CASSPGGTGGQPQHF. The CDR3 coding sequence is TGCGCCAGCAGCCCTGGAGGGACAGGGGGTCAGCCCCAGCATTTT.